This T cell receptor (beta chain) was identified in a study of blood T cell repertoires in COVID-19. Whole-study context: PBMCs, B-cell-depleted T cells, or T cells provided the cDNA or gDNA that made up the material.

Assay: immunoSEQ multiplex PCR; the TCRdb copy retains only in-frame clones and omits some. The data hold some 320,000 clones, with approximately 88% observed a single time. The study recruited people aged about 18 to 89 years across approximately 24 US areas. Germline V gene lookup returns CDR1 LGHDT and CDR2 YNNKEL (reference sequence). Losses at the gene ends were 2 bases for V and 5 bases for J; bases not matched to a gene: 7. The CDR3 has 15 amino acids. Sequencing was performed on PBMCs or T cells enriched from blood (not recorded which). The chain recombines TRBV3-1 (or the pseudogene TRBV3-2) with TRBJ2-7, with 9 bases fitting TRBD1. The receptor was isolated from a man aged 60-69 years who had recovered from COVID-19. Written as DNA, the CDR3 is TGTGCCAGCAGCCAATTTCGGACAGGGGCCCACGAGCAGTACTTC. The encoded protein is CASSQFRTGAHEQYF.